This T cell receptor (beta chain) was sequenced for a study of blood T cell repertoires in COVID-19. At the level of the study: Sample material is recorded as cDNA or gDNA derived from T cells, B-cell-depleted T cells, or PBMCs.

Only one count was recorded for this clone. Sequencing used immunoSEQ multiplex PCR; TCRdb keeps in-frame clones, though not all of them. Of under 15,000 clones in the sample, about 85% were seen once. The sample consisted of peripheral blood. The TCR was taken from a human donor in a cohort sampled during active COVID-19.

Here the CDR3 DNA reads TGTGCCAGCAGTTACTCTTCGACTAATGAAAAACTGTTTTTT. This gives the protein CASSYSSTNEKLFF. V usage is TRBV6-5 and J usage is TRBJ1-4; D gene unclear. V lost 0 bases, J lost 2 bases, and 4 bases lay in between. Per the germline V gene, CDR1 is MNHEY and CDR2 is SVGAGI. The CDR3 spans 14 residues.